This TCR beta chain was obtained from a study of response to subunit inactivated influenza vaccine (dated by TCRdb to 2016 to 2019). The study in broad terms: To follow how T cells responded to a trivalent subunit inactivated influenza vaccine, the researchers relied on deep quantitative profiling of the T cell receptor repertoire.

In the germline V gene, CDR1 corresponds to SGHDT and CDR2 to YYEEEE. Cut back by 4 bases and 2 bases, the V and J ends lie 9 bases apart. The cysteine opens and the phenylalanine closes a CDR3 of 13 amino acids. The CDR3 DNA has 39 bases and is translated from base 1. Broader findings and caveats from the paper: According to the authors, only a limited number of new T cells may be recruited by each seasonal influenza vaccination.

Receptors were amplified or captured by RT-PCR. The run used an Illumina HiSeq 2500. Using fastp trimming at Q25 and MiXCR clonotype assembly, TCRdb reanalyzed the public sequencing data and kept in-frame beta chains. Rows are combined by CDR3 protein, so each entry shows the most common genes and DNA. The sample data list about 540,000 distinct CDR3 sequences, and roughly 15% of these were observed just once. In total, the top ten clones hold 8.5% to 14% of the sample. Concerning this clonotype itself: Its antigen remains undetermined. Base qualities are not at hand, and no much larger clone is one base apart.

The V and J genes are TRBV5-6 and TRBJ1-2; the D gene is possibly TRBD1, with 5 bases matching. The source of this sequence is a man aged 45 to 65 who received an inactivated influenza vaccine. Donor details come from another sample of the same person, matched by shared clones. The source material was PBMCs from blood, sampled about 12 days after vaccination. The CDR3 sequence is CASSLGTNYGYTF. The DNA sequence reads TGTGCCAGCAGCCTGGGGACCAACTATGGCTACACCTTC.